The rows below give T cell receptor beta chains drawn from one sample of a study of T cell responses to AZD1222 COVID-19 vaccine. TCRdb's table, derived via immunoSEQ multiplex PCR, lists solely in-frame clones and lacks some. The data contain 95,000 to 150,000 clones, 75% to 90% of them seen just once; the ten biggest clones take up about 3%. This sample comprised peripheral blood, obtained on day 0 of AZD1222 vaccination. The receptors here all came from an adult in good health. Each CDR3 is given without its conserved first and last residue. D genes are given only for firm matches.

AISEPAEIGVSTYEQY | NA | TRBV10-3
ASSRGLTGGTLHEKLF | NA | TRBV7-2
ASSRDRAGYT | TRBD1 | TRBV28
ASSPRLGNTIY | NA | TRBV14
ASSLGAREQY | NA | TRBV28
ASSLAYTDTQY | NA | TRBV5-1
ASSYSTGVHSPLH | TRBD1 | TRBV6-5
ASSLPGDQPQH | NA | TRBV28
ASSRTSANYGYT | NA | TRBV6-2/TRBV6-3
ASSPTGGTYEQY | NA | TRBV7-9
ASSSSGALHSGANVLT | NA | TRBV7-2
ASSADRNYGYT | TRBD1 | TRBV7-9
ASSLPVRRGENTEAF | NA | TRBV28
ASSLGQGGTNEKLF | NA | TRBV28
ASSPRDSYSYEQY | NA | TRBV28
ASSYTQGASGELF | TRBD1 | TRBV6-5
ASTRGGFSVDYT | NA | TRBV6-5
ASSLGLTYEQY | NA | TRBV28
ASSLGGSTEAF | NA | TRBV5-1
AISVGSRGTDGTGELF | TRBD1 | TRBV10-3
ASSSGAVQVDEQY | NA | TRBV18
ASSFAGQGFSPLH | TRBD1 | TRBV27
ASSPTGTAGGQPQH | TRBD1 | TRBV5-1
ASSLMGGDGNQPQH | NA | TRBV5-4
ASSVLGIGYT | NA | TRBV9
ASSLGQGNNQPQH | TRBD1 | TRBV7-2
ASSFGGDSSGNTIY | TRBD1 | TRBV28
ASSPGGQHIYGYT | TRBD1 | TRBV4-3
ASSLALGTEAF | NA | TRBV7-6
ASSLGNDQPQH | NA | TRBV7-9
ASSLGSGGLQPQH | NA | TRBV5-6
ASTTGQNYGYT | NA | TRBV5-4
ASSQDKGAYEQY | TRBD1 | TRBV4-1
ASTGGSATQWDEQF | TRBD2 | TRBV2
ASSPAGTGTGTQY | TRBD1 | TRBV19
AVRPGANVLT | NA | TRBV19
ASSFGTRQSTDTQY | TRBD2 | TRBV7-2
ASSTGGTFQETQY | TRBD2 | TRBV9
ASSYSPGTEAF | NA | TRBV6-2/TRBV6-3
ASSRPGLASHEQY | TRBD2 | TRBV6-2/TRBV6-3
ASSQETQY | NA | TRBV6-2/TRBV6-3
ASSFGDTQY | NA | TRBV5-5
ASTGHPLLRDRGSDTIY | TRBD1 | TRBV28
ASSQPLRRLAGGVGYNEQF | TRBD2 | TRBV5-1
ASSHEGLNPSGANVLT | NA | TRBV5-4
ASSLGGTAMGGYT | NA | TRBV5-5
ASSPLDSSYEQY | NA | TRBV5-6
ATRTSSSSYEQY | TRBD2 | TRBV10-1
ASSYSRYEQY | NA | TRBV6-5
ASSLRIHDRDGYT | TRBD1 | TRBV7-2
ASSEMTGPSRKAKNIQY | NA | TRBV6-1
ASTKRTGGYTIY | TRBD1 | TRBV6-5
ASSFSGRGLDEKLF | NA | TRBV28